One and the same sample provided the 28 T cell receptor beta chains below, sequenced in a study of beta chain features in type 1 diabetes. The study's findings and limits: All four CD4+ subsets of Type 1 diabetes patients contained TCRB CDR3s that were moderately but significantly shorter.

Their antigen targets remain unknown. What was sequenced were expressed TCRB transcripts, since all of the isolated RNA had been reverse transcribed. Sequencing was performed with immunoSEQ multiplex PCR; in TCRdb, only in-frame clones are kept and a portion is missing. The sample comprises approximately 20,000 clones, about 58% of which are singletons, and 0.37% rests with the top ten. The sequenced sample was stem cell memory CD4+ T cells from blood. Source of these receptors: a man in his late teens or twenties with type 1 diabetes.

The chain links TRBV29-1 to TRBJ1-2, with TRBD1 matching over 11 bases. The CDR3 extends over 13 amino acids. Germline V gene data show CDR1 as SQVTM and CDR2 as ANQGSEA. Germline trimming cut 7 bases from V and 1 base from J; bases unmatched to any gene: 2. As DNA, the CDR3 is TGCAGCGGGGGGACAGGGGGTAACTATGGCTACACCTTC. Translating gives CSGGTGGNYGYTF.

The chain joins TRBV5-1 to TRBJ1-5; D unclear. The CDR3 is 13 residues long. Germline loops: CDR1 SGHRS, CDR2 YFSETQ. V lost 0 bases and J lost 7, with 8 bases in between. The CDR3 sequence is CASSLGREQPQHF. Here the CDR3 DNA reads TGCGCCAGCAGCTTGGGTCGCGAACAGCCCCAGCATTTT.

The CDR3 sequence is CASSFGTAYNEQFF. Written as DNA, the CDR3 is TGTGCCAGCAGTTTCGGGACAGCCTACAATGAGCAGTTCTTC. The gene calls are TRBV27 and TRBJ2-1; TRBD1 agrees at 7 bases. Germline CDR1 reads MNHEY; CDR2 reads SMNVEV (reference sequence). V shed 3 bases and J 2 bases; nucleotides not matched to a gene: 1. CDR3 length: 14 amino acids.

The chain employs TRBV2 and TRBJ2-2, with a tentative D call TRBD1 (8 bases). Trimming left V 5 bases short and J 3 bases short, with 13 bases between. Germline V gene lookup returns CDR1 SNHLY and CDR2 FYNNEI. The CDR3 extends over 15 amino acids. In nucleotides, the CDR3 is TGTGCCAGCAGTCGGACAGGGAGGGACACCGGGGAGCTGTTTTTT. Translated, it gives CASSRTGRDTGELFF.

The J gene is TRBJ1-5, the V gene TRBV2; a weak D match, TRBD1 (5 bases). In germline, CDR1 is SNHLY, CDR2 FYNNEI. V was clipped by 11 bases and J by 5 bases, with 16 bases between them. CDR3 length equals 13 residues. DNA of the CDR3: TGTGCCTCCTCGACAGCCCAGTATCAGCCCCAGCATTTT. Translation gives CASSTAQYQPQHF.

The V gene is TRBV5-1, the J gene TRBJ2-2; 14 nucleotides match TRBD2. Germline CDR1 and CDR2: SGHRS and YFSETQ. The CDR3 loop spans 18 amino acids. With 3 bases clipped from V and 5 bases from J, the junction kept 9 bases outside the gene matches. This CDR3 is CASSWTGTSGGRTGELFF. Here the CDR3 DNA reads TGCGCCAGCAGCTGGACCGGGACTAGCGGGGGAAGAACCGGGGAGCTGTTTTTT.

The genes are TRBV5-8 and TRBJ2-1; 11 nucleotides agree with TRBD1. Germline lookup yields CDR1 SGHTS and CDR2 YDEGEE. CDR3 length: 14 amino acids. V gave up 5 bases and J gave up 10 bases; unmatched junction bases: 8. CDR3 in amino acids: CASSPRTGGLEQFF. CDR3 nucleotides: TGTGCCAGCAGTCCTCGGACAGGGGGCTTGGAGCAGTTCTTC.

The V and J genes are TRBV30 and TRBJ2-7; 11 bases align to TRBD2. The V gene's germline CDR1 is GTSNPN and CDR2 SVGIG (reference sequence). This CDR3 has 16 residues. The J segment lost 0 bases and the V segment lost 7 bases, leaving 11 bases of the junction unmatched. CDR3 DNA sequence: TGTGCCTTTTCGACTAGCGGGAACTCTTACTCCTACGAGCAGTACTTC. It codes for CAFSTSGNSYSYEQYF.

This chain uses TRBV6-6 with TRBJ2-7, with D maybe TRBD2 (5 bases). The CDR3 sequence is 16 residues long. V shed 3 bases and J shed 0 bases, with 15 bases lying between them. The V gene's germline CDR1 is MNHNY and CDR2 SVGAGI (reference sequence). As DNA, the CDR3 is TGTGCCAGCAGTTATCCCTTGGGAGATACCTCCTACGAGCAGTACTTC. Translating it yields CASSYPLGDTSYEQYF.

The J gene is TRBJ2-1, the V gene TRBV12-5; 9 bases align to TRBD2. CDR1 and CDR2 (germline): LGHNT, FRNRAP. The CDR3 contains 19 residues. With V trimmed by 0 bases and J by 7 bases, 16 bases remained unmatched. In DNA, the CDR3 is TGTGCTAGTGGTTTGGTCCCCTTTGGCGGGAGGGCCCTGGGTAATGAGCAGTTCTTC. Amino acid sequence: CASGLVPFGGRALGNEQFF.

The rearrangement uses TRBV13 and TRBJ2-4; 10 bases map to TRBD2. With 1 base clipped from V and 3 bases from J, the junction kept 9 bases outside the gene matches. Germline V gives CDR1 PRHDT, CDR2 FYEKMQ (reference sequence). The CDR3 is 18 residues long. CDR3 loop: CASSLEASGRGDKNIQYF. The CDR3 DNA reads as TGTGCCAGCAGCTTAGAGGCTAGCGGGAGAGGGGACAAAAACATTCAGTACTTC.

The rearrangement links TRBV7-2 to TRBJ1-1, with TRBD1 matching over 8 bases. The CDR3 is 15 amino acids. Germline V gives CDR1 SGHTA, CDR2 FQGNSA. V lost 5 bases to trimming and J lost 0 bases; unmatched junction nucleotides: 5. The CDR3 DNA sequence: TGTGCCAGCAGCAGACAGGACAGGGTGAACACTGAAGCTTTCTTT. As protein: CASSRQDRVNTEAFF.

DNA of the CDR3: TGTGCCAGCAGCTTGCAGGGGGCGTTGAACACTGAAGCTTTCTTT. This codes for CASSLQGALNTEAFF. This chain links TRBV7-8 with TRBJ1-1; the match to TRBD1 covers 8 bases. The CDR3 length is 15 residues. The J segment lost 0 bases and the V segment lost 3 bases, leaving 3 bases of the junction unmatched. CDR1 and CDR2 (germline): SGHVS, FQNEAQ.

The chain employs TRBV11-3 and TRBJ2-1; 13 bases line up with TRBD2. Germline V lookup: CDR1 SGHNT, CDR2 YENEEA. CDR3 length: 19 amino acids. V lost 1 base to trimming and J lost 8 bases; unmatched junction nucleotides: 14. The CDR3 DNA follows: TGTGCCAGCAGCTTAGGCGACAGACTAGCGGGGGGCCGATATGATGAGCAGTTCTTC. Protein product: CASSLGDRLAGGRYDEQFF. The full variable domain, in which reference TRBV11-3 and TRBJ2-1 provide the parts outside the CDR3, is EAGVVQSPRYKIIEKKQPVAFWCNPISGHNTLYWYLQNLGQGPELLIRYENEEAVDDSQLPKDRFSAERLKGVDSTLKIQPAELGDSAVYLCASSLGDRLAGGRYDEQFFGPGTRLTVL.

Points on this clone: Other DNA sequences of this sample code for an identical CDR3. The chain has TRBV5-1 and TRBJ2-5, with D unclear. CDR3 length: 14 residues. Per germline, CDR1 SGHRS and CDR2 YFSETQ. V was clipped by 0 bases and J by 3 bases, with 9 bases between them. The CDR3 nucleotides are TGCGCCAGCAGCTTGGGGCTAGGCAAAGAGACCCAGTACTTC. Its translation: CASSLGLGKETQYF.

The V gene is TRBV5-1, the J gene TRBJ2-7, with a tentative D call TRBD1 (5 bases). Germline V gives CDR1 SGHRS, CDR2 YFSETQ. This CDR3 is built from 14 residues. Trimming left V 2 bases short and J 7 bases short, with 16 bases between. CDR3 nucleotide sequence: TGCGCCAGCAGCTTATGGGGCCCAGGAGAGGAGCAGTACTTC. It yields the protein CASSLWGPGEEQYF.

The chain couples TRBV15 to TRBJ1-2, with TRBD1 matching 7 bases. Per germline, CDR1 LNHNV and CDR2 YYDKDF (reference sequence). The V gene end was trimmed by 1 base and the J gene end by 2 bases; junction bases not matched to a gene: 1. The CDR3 extends over 14 amino acids. CDR3 protein: CATSRGRGNYGYTF. The CDR3 DNA sequence: TGTGCCACCAGCAGAGGCAGGGGGAACTATGGCTACACCTTC. Complete variable domain (other parts from reference TRBV15 and TRBJ1-2): DAMVIQNPRYQVTQFGKPVTLSCSQTLNHNVMYWYQQKSSQAPKLLFHYYDKDFNNEADTPDNFQSRRPNTSFCFLDIRSPGLGDTAMYLCATSRGRGNYGYTFGSGTRLTVV.

V and J are TRBV29-1 and TRBJ1-1; 8 bases map to TRBD1. The germline gives CDR1 SQVTM, CDR2 ANQGSEA. The CDR3 has 12 residues. J was trimmed by 4 bases and V by 7 bases; bases with no gene match: 5. CDR3 in DNA: TGCAGCGCTCGGACAGGGTCCACTGAAGCTTTCTTT. It translates to CSARTGSTEAFF.

In DNA form, the CDR3 reads TGTGCCAGCAGTTACCTAGAGCGGTCGTCCTACAATGAGCAGTTCTTC. Its protein is CASSYLERSSYNEQFF. V gene TRBV6-6 combines with J gene TRBJ2-1; maybe TRBD2 (5 bases). The CDR3 loop spans 16 amino acids. V shed 2 bases and J shed 1 base, with 12 bases lying between them. In germline, CDR1 is MNHNY, CDR2 SVGAGI (reference sequence).

The chain employs TRBV30 and TRBJ1-6; D gene uncertain. CDR1 GTSNPN and CDR2 SVGIG come from the germline V gene (reference sequence). Trimming took 0 bases from V and 0 from J, leaving 15 bases between them. The CDR3 runs 18 residues. This chain's CDR3 is CAWSVPRSWSSYNSPLHF. CDR3 nucleotides: TGTGCCTGGAGTGTACCCCGCAGTTGGAGCTCCTATAATTCACCCCTCCACTTT.

The chain carries TRBV12-5 and TRBJ2-7; 7 bases line up with TRBD1. Germline lookup yields CDR1 LGHNT and CDR2 FRNRAP. Losses at the gene ends were 5 bases for V and 5 bases for J; bases not matched to a gene: 18. The CDR3 has 17 residues. CDR3: CASGPESSPDRVHEQYF. DNA of the CDR3: TGTGCTAGTGGTCCAGAATCAAGTCCCGACAGGGTGCACGAGCAGTACTTC.

The V gene is TRBV27, the J gene TRBJ2-3, with 13 bases fitting TRBD2. This CDR3 has 14 amino acids. Trimming removed 2 bases from V and 13 bases from J; junction bases left unmatched: 6. Germline CDR1 reads MNHEY; CDR2 reads SMNVEV (reference sequence). The CDR3: CASSLRRGLAGEYF. The DNA for the CDR3 is TGTGCCAGCAGTTTACGACGCGGACTAGCGGGGGAGTATTTT.

As concerns this clone: Other nucleotide sequences in the sample specify the same CDR3. This chain connects TRBV7-2 to TRBJ2-3; D not resolved. V was clipped by 5 bases and J by 1 base, with 4 bases between them. Per the germline V gene, CDR1 is SGHTA and CDR2 is FQGNSA. The CDR3 extends over 12 amino acids. CDR3 sequence: CASSPGTDTQYF. The CDR3 nucleotides read TGTGCCAGCAGCCCAGGCACAGATACGCAGTATTTT.

The gene calls are TRBV29-1 and TRBJ2-1; D unresolved. Trimming removed 8 bases at V and 12 bases at J, with 17 bases between. The germline gives CDR1 SQVTM, CDR2 ANQGSEA. CDR3 length: 11 amino acids. The CDR3 loop is CSIHRDRGQFF. The CDR3 nucleotides read TGCAGCATCCACCGCGACCGAGGGCAGTTCTTC.

The V gene is TRBV5-6, the J gene TRBJ1-1, with 7 bases aligning to TRBD1. Germline lookup yields CDR1 SGHDT and CDR2 YYEEEE. The CDR3 sequence is 13 residues long. After removal of 4 bases from V and 4 bases from J, the junction contained 4 bases not matched to a gene. The CDR3 DNA reads as TGTGCCAGCAGCCAGGGGGGACCCACTGAAGCTTTCTTT. Encoded protein: CASSQGGPTEAFF. The variable domain in full, completed from reference TRBV5-6 and TRBJ1-1, reads DAGVTQSPTHLIKTRGQQVTLRCSPKSGHDTVSWYQQALGQGPQFIFQYYEEEERQRGNFPDRFSGHQFPNYSSELNVNALLLGDSALYLCASSQGGPTEAFFGQGTRLTVV.

The rearrangement uses TRBV9 and TRBJ2-3; 8 nucleotides match TRBD2. Germline trimming cut 3 bases from V and 2 bases from J; bases unmatched to any gene: 8. In germline, CDR1 is SGDLS, CDR2 YYNGEE. The CDR3 is 16 amino acids. The CDR3 region is CASSAGTSGNTDTQYF. CDR3 DNA sequence: TGTGCCAGCAGCGCGGGTACTAGCGGAAACACAGATACGCAGTATTTT.

The chain links TRBV19 to TRBJ2-3; 16 bases align to TRBD2. Germline V gene lookup returns CDR1 LNHDA and CDR2 SQIVND (reference sequence). The V gene end was trimmed by 5 bases and the J gene end by 5 bases; junction bases not matched to a gene: 4. The CDR3 length is 16 residues. The CDR3 DNA reads as TGTGCCAGTAGTGGGACTAGCGGGGGGGCGGGAGATACGCAGTATTTT. Translation gives CASSGTSGGAGDTQYF.

The chain couples TRBV18 to TRBJ1-3; D unresolved. V was trimmed by 3 bases and J by 0 bases, leaving 15 bases between them. Germline CDR1 is KGHSH and CDR2 is LQKENI. The CDR3 is 17 residues long. CDR3 amino acids: CASSPTRLTNSGNTIYF. The CDR3, as DNA: TGTGCCAGCTCACCGACCAGACTTACCAACTCTGGAAACACCATATATTTT. Full variable domain (missing parts from reference TRBV18 and TRBJ1-3): NAGVMQNPRHLVRRRGQEARLRCSPMKGHSHVYWYRQLPEEGLKFMVYLQKENIIDESGMPKERFSAEFPKEGPSILRIQQVVRGDSAAYFCASSPTRLTNSGNTIYFGEGSWLTVV.